This T cell receptor beta chain was recorded in a study of T cell changes during pregnancy in multiple sclerosis. This CDR3 comprises 16 residues. V was trimmed by 5 bases and J by 0 bases, leaving 14 bases between them. CDR1 is SGHNT and CDR2 is YYREEE in the germline V gene (reference sequence). Generated by immunoSEQ multiplex PCR, the TCRdb table keeps only in-frame clones and is missing some. The sample yields fewer than 45,000 clones, more than 90% seen once. This material consisted of peripheral blood, taken in the third trimester of pregnancy. The sequence was obtained from a female donor in good health, enrolled as a control in a pregnancy study. The J gene is TRBJ2-2, the V gene TRBV5-4, with a weak D call TRBD1 (6 bases). CDR3 sequence (DNA): TGTGCCAGCAGTACTCCGGGACAATCGAACACCGGGGAGCTGTTTTTT. This gives the protein CASSTPGQSNTGELFF. Drawing the rest from reference TRBV5-4 and TRBJ2-2, the complete variable domain is ETGVTQSPTHLIKTRGQQVTLRCSSQSGHNTVSWYQQALGQGPQFIFQYYREEENGRGNFPPRFSGLQFPNYSSELNVNALELDDSALYLCASSTPGQSNTGELFFGEGSRLTVL.